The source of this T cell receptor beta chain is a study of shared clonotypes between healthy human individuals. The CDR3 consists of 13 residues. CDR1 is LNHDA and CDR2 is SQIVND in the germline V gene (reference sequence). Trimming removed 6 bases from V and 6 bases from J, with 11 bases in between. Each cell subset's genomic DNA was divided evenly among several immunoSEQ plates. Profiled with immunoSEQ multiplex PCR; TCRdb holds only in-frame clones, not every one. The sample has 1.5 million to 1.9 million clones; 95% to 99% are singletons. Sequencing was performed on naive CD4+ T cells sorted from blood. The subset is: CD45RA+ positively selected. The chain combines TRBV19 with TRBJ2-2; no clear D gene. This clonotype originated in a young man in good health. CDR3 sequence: CASSELRSGELFF. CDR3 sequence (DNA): TGTGCCAGTAGCGAGCTGAGGTCCGGGGAGCTGTTTTTT.